These T cell receptor beta chains were read from a single sample in a study of control samples from healthy donors and cancer patients. This table comes from immunoSEQ multiplex PCR, and its TCRdb copy is limited to in-frame clones, with some not included. The sample includes about 170,000 clones, roughly 89% of them seen just once. Material: blood. Receptor source: a young man in good health. The CDR3 runs from the conserved cysteine through the conserved F or W. Fields, in order: D gene, clone size, V gene, J gene, CDR3 protein, CDR3 DNA. A D gene is named only where the DNA matches it firmly. Size values are once, few and many counts, or a class for expanded clones, and some rows have none.

d_gene: .; abundance: .; v_gene: TRBV3-1/TRBV3-2; j_gene: TRBJ2-2; CDR3aa: CASSQGGANTGELFF; CDR3nt: TGTGCCAGCAGCCAGGGCGGGGCGAACACCGGGGAGCTGTTTTTT
d_gene: TRBD1; abundance: .; v_gene: TRBV5-8; j_gene: TRBJ1-1; CDR3aa: CASSLEGAQNTEAFF; CDR3nt: TGTGCCAGCAGCTTGGAGGGGGCCCAGAACACTGAAGCTTTCTTT
d_gene: .; abundance: .; v_gene: TRBV6-6; j_gene: TRBJ2-7; CDR3aa: CASSYSRTTDSYEQYF; CDR3nt: TGTGCCAGCAGTTACTCCCGGACTACCGACTCCTACGAGCAGTACTTC
d_gene: .; abundance: once; v_gene: TRBV3-1/TRBV3-2; j_gene: TRBJ2-2; CDR3aa: CASSQRRGNTGELFF; CDR3nt: TGTGCCAGCAGCCAAAGGCGGGGGAACACCGGGGAGCTGTTTTTT
d_gene: .; abundance: .; v_gene: TRBV5-5; j_gene: TRBJ1-4; CDR3aa: CASSLLEGGNEKLFF; CDR3nt: TGTGCCAGCAGCTTGTTAGAGGGGGGGAATGAAAAACTGTTTTTT
d_gene: TRBD1; abundance: .; v_gene: TRBV7-8; j_gene: TRBJ1-5; CDR3aa: CASSPRDSRDQPQHF; CDR3nt: TGTGCCAGCAGTCCTAGGGACAGTAGAGATCAGCCCCAGCATTTT
d_gene: .; abundance: .; v_gene: TRBV11-2; j_gene: TRBJ2-7; CDR3aa: CASSPLRGRYEQYF; CDR3nt: TGTGCCAGCAGCCCGTTAAGGGGTAGGTACGAGCAGTACTTC
d_gene: TRBD1; abundance: .; v_gene: TRBV4-1; j_gene: TRBJ2-7; CDR3aa: CASSHVPGRDRVFYEQYF; CDR3nt: TGCGCCAGCAGCCACGTACCGGGGAGAGACAGGGTTTTCTACGAGCAGTACTTC
d_gene: .; abundance: .; v_gene: TRBV6-6; j_gene: TRBJ2-3; CDR3aa: CASSFWSTDTQYF; CDR3nt: TGTGCCAGCAGCTTCTGGAGCACAGATACGCAGTATTTT
d_gene: .; abundance: once; v_gene: TRBV28; j_gene: TRBJ1-1; CDR3aa: CASKVAIHGVGTEAFF; CDR3nt: TGTGCCAGCAAGGTGGCCATTCACGGCGTCGGCACTGAAGCTTTCTTT
d_gene: .; abundance: .; v_gene: TRBV11-2; j_gene: TRBJ1-2; CDR3aa: CASSLGGRANYGYTF; CDR3nt: TGTGCCAGCAGCTTAGGGGGTAGAGCTAACTATGGCTACACCTTC
d_gene: .; abundance: .; v_gene: TRBV4-2; j_gene: TRBJ2-7; CDR3aa: CASSQTGVSDEQYF; CDR3nt: TGTGCCAGCAGCCAAACGGGAGTAAGCGACGAGCAGTACTTC
d_gene: .; abundance: few; v_gene: TRBV7-9; j_gene: TRBJ1-1; CDR3aa: CASSLVGAEAFF; CDR3nt: TGTGCCAGCAGCTTGGTGGGGGCTGAAGCTTTCTTT
d_gene: TRBD1; abundance: .; v_gene: TRBV19; j_gene: TRBJ2-3; CDR3aa: CASSQDRSTDTQYF; CDR3nt: TGTGCCAGTAGCCAGGACAGGAGCACAGATACGCAGTATTTT
d_gene: .; abundance: .; v_gene: TRBV3-1/TRBV3-2; j_gene: TRBJ2-7; CDR3aa: CASSQDGRDYEQYF; CDR3nt: TGTGCCAGCAGCCAAGATGGAAGGGATTACGAGCAGTACTTC
d_gene: .; abundance: .; v_gene: TRBV3-1/TRBV3-2; j_gene: TRBJ2-3; CDR3aa: CASSQGWKPSDTQYF; CDR3nt: TGTGCCAGCAGCCAAGGTTGGAAGCCTTCAGATACGCAGTATTTT
d_gene: TRBD2; abundance: .; v_gene: TRBV3-1/TRBV3-2; j_gene: TRBJ2-3; CDR3aa: CASVTSGSTDTQYF; CDR3nt: TGTGCCAGCGTAACTAGCGGGAGCACAGATACGCAGTATTTT
d_gene: .; abundance: .; v_gene: TRBV11-2; j_gene: TRBJ1-6; CDR3aa: CASSLTQRGYNSPLHF; CDR3nt: TGTGCCAGCAGCTTGACCCAGAGGGGCTATAATTCACCCCTCCACTTT
d_gene: .; abundance: .; v_gene: TRBV4-1; j_gene: TRBJ2-7; CDR3aa: CASSQDPRSSYEQYF; CDR3nt: TGCGCCAGCAGCCAAGATCCCAGGAGCTCCTACGAGCAGTACTTC
d_gene: .; abundance: .; v_gene: TRBV4-2; j_gene: TRBJ2-1; CDR3aa: CASSQSGSWHSEQFF; CDR3nt: TGTGCCAGCAGCCAAAGCGGCTCTTGGCACAGTGAGCAGTTCTTC
d_gene: TRBD2; abundance: few; v_gene: TRBV2; j_gene: TRBJ2-5; CDR3aa: CASSEEAGGLGETQYF; CDR3nt: TGTGCCAGCAGTGAAGAGGCGGGAGGGCTGGGAGAGACCCAGTACTTC
d_gene: .; abundance: .; v_gene: TRBV10-2; j_gene: TRBJ2-7; CDR3aa: CASRDGVYEQYF; CDR3nt: TGCGCCAGCAGGGACGGGGTCTACGAGCAGTACTTC
d_gene: .; abundance: .; v_gene: TRBV19; j_gene: TRBJ1-5; CDR3aa: CASSMAEGNNQPQHF; CDR3nt: TGTGCCAGTAGTATGGCTGAAGGGAACAATCAGCCCCAGCATTTT
d_gene: .; abundance: .; v_gene: TRBV2; j_gene: TRBJ1-5; CDR3aa: CASSGESNQPQHF; CDR3nt: TGTGCCAGCAGCGGAGAAAGCAATCAGCCCCAGCATTTT
d_gene: .; abundance: .; v_gene: TRBV6-5; j_gene: TRBJ2-3; CDR3aa: CASRTTLTDTQYF; CDR3nt: TGTGCCAGCAGAACCACTCTCACAGATACGCAGTATTTT
d_gene: .; abundance: .; v_gene: TRBV5-1; j_gene: TRBJ1-6; CDR3aa: CASRRDGNSPLHF; CDR3nt: TGCGCCAGCAGGCGGGACGGAAATTCACCCCTCCACTTT
d_gene: .; abundance: .; v_gene: TRBV9; j_gene: TRBJ2-3; CDR3aa: CASSVSGGTDTQYF; CDR3nt: TGTGCCAGCAGCGTAAGTGGGGGAACAGATACGCAGTATTTT
d_gene: .; abundance: .; v_gene: TRBV19; j_gene: TRBJ1-1; CDR3aa: CASSPGTEAFF; CDR3nt: TGTGCCAGTAGTCCGGGTACTGAAGCTTTCTTT
d_gene: .; abundance: .; v_gene: TRBV15; j_gene: TRBJ2-5; CDR3aa: CATSLKGFVGVQGGTQYF; CDR3nt: TGTGCCACCAGCCTAAAAGGGTTCGTGGGTGTCCAAGGGGGGACCCAGTACTTC
d_gene: .; abundance: .; v_gene: TRBV4-3; j_gene: TRBJ1-2; CDR3aa: CASSPVQGLANYGYTF; CDR3nt: TGCGCCAGCAGCCCCGTGCAGGGCCTCGCTAACTATGGCTACACCTTC
d_gene: .; abundance: .; v_gene: TRBV6-6; j_gene: TRBJ2-2; CDR3aa: CASSTWGLTNTGELFF; CDR3nt: TGTGCCAGCAGTACTTGGGGGCTGACGAACACCGGGGAGCTGTTTTTT
d_gene: TRBD2; abundance: .; v_gene: TRBV9; j_gene: TRBJ2-5; CDR3aa: CASSVGTSGGIQETQYF; CDR3nt: TGTGCCAGCAGCGTAGGGACTAGCGGGGGGATACAAGAGACCCAGTACTTC
d_gene: .; abundance: once; v_gene: TRBV12-3/TRBV12-4; j_gene: TRBJ1-2; CDR3aa: CASRLEGGGGYTF; CDR3nt: TGTGCCAGCAGACTAGAGGGGGGCGGAGGCTACACCTTC
d_gene: .; abundance: .; v_gene: TRBV4-2; j_gene: TRBJ2-3; CDR3aa: CASSHRESSTDTQYF; CDR3nt: TGTGCCAGCAGCCACCGGGAGTCTAGCACAGATACGCAGTATTTT
d_gene: TRBD1; abundance: .; v_gene: TRBV7-9; j_gene: TRBJ1-2; CDR3aa: CASSLQGGDGYTF; CDR3nt: TGTGCCAGCAGCTTGCAGGGGGGAGATGGCTACACCTTC
d_gene: TRBD2; abundance: many; v_gene: TRBV5-1; j_gene: TRBJ2-1; CDR3aa: CASSLNAGGGYNEQFF; CDR3nt: TGCGCCAGCAGCCTTAACGCGGGAGGGGGTTACAATGAGCAGTTCTTC
d_gene: .; abundance: few; v_gene: TRBV3-1/TRBV3-2; j_gene: TRBJ1-1; CDR3aa: CASSQYGQTDEAFF; CDR3nt: TGTGCCAGCAGCCAATATGGACAAACTGATGAAGCTTTCTTT